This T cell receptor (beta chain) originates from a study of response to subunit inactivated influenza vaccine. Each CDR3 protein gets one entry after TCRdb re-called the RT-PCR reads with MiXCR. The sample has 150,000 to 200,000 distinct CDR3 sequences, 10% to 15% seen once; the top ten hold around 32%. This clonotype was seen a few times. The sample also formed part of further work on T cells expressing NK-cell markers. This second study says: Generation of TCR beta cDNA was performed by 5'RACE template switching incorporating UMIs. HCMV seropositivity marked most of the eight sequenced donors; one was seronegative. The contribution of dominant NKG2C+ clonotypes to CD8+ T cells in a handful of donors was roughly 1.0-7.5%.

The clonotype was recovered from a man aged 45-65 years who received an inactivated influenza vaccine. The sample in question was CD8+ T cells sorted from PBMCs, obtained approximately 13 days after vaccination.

In DNA form, the CDR3 reads TGTGCCAGCAGTTTGTTGGCAGGGGGCTTTGGCAATCAGCCCCAGCATTTT. Translating it yields CASSLLAGGFGNQPQHF. This rearrangement joins TRBV28 to TRBJ1-5, with 8 bases fitting TRBD1. V was pared by 3 bases and J by 2 bases, with 9 bases of the junction left unmatched. CDR1 and CDR2 (germline): MDHEN, SYDVKM. The CDR3 runs to 17 residues.